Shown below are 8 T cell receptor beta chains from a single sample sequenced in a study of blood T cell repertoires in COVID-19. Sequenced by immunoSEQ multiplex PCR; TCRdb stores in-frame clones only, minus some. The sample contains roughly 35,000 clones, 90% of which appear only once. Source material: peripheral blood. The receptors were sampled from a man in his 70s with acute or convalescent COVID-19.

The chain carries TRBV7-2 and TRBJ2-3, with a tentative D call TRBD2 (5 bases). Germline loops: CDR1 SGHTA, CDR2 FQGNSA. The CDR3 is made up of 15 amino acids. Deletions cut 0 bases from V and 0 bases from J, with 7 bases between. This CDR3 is CASSLASGSTDTQYF. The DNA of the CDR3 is TGTGCCAGCAGCTTAGCGTCGGGGAGCACAGATACGCAGTATTTT. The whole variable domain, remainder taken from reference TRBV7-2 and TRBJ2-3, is GAGVSQSPSNKVTEKGKDVELRCDPISGHTALYWYRQSLGQGLEFLIYFQGNSAPDKSGLPSDRFSAERTGGSVSTLTIQRTQQEDSAVYLCASSLASGSTDTQYFGPGTRLTVL.

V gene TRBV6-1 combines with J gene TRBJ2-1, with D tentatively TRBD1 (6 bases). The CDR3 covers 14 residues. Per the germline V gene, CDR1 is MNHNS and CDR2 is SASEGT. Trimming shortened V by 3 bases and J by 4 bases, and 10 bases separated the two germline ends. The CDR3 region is CASSEGDTYNEQFF. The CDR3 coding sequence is TGTGCCAGCAGTGAGGGGGACACTTACAATGAGCAGTTCTTC.

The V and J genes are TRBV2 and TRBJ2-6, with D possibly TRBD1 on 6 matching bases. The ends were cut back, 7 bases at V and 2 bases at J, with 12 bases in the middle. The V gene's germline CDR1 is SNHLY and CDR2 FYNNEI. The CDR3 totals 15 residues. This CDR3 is CASKERQAGANVLTF. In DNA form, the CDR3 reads TGTGCCAGCAAAGAACGACAGGCTGGGGCCAACGTCCTGACTTTC.

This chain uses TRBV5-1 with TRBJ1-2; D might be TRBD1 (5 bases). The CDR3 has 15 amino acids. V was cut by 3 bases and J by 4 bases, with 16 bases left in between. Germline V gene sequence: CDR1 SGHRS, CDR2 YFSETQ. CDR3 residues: CASSSLLGVSYGYTF. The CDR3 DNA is TGCGCCAGCAGCTCCCTGCTAGGGGTGAGCTATGGCTACACCTTC.

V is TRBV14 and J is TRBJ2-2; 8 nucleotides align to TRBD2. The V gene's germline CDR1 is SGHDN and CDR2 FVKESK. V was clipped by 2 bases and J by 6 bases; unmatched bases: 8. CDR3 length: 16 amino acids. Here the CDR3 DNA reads TGTGCCAGCAGCCAATTCGGATTAGCGGGGCCCGGGGAGCTGTTTTTT. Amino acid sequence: CASSQFGLAGPGELFF.

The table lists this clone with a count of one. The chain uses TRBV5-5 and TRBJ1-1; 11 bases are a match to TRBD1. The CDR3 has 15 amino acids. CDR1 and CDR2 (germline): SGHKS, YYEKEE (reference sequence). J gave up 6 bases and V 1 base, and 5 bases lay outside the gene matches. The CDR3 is CASSLWGQGEAEAFF. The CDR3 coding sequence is TGTGCCAGCAGCTTGTGGGGACAGGGGGAGGCTGAAGCTTTCTTT.

The CDR3 region is CASSFGMARYEQFF. The DNA of the CDR3 is TGTGCCAGTAGTTTCGGGATGGCCCGCTATGAGCAGTTCTTC. V is TRBV19 and J is TRBJ2-1; maybe TRBD2 (5 bases). Per the germline V gene, CDR1 is LNHDA and CDR2 is SQIVND (reference sequence). The CDR3 runs to 14 residues. V was shortened by 5 bases and J by 8 bases, with 16 bases between the two germline ends.

This CDR3 reads CASSRAGYSNQPQHF. The CDR3 nucleotides are TGTGCCAGTAGTAGGGCAGGGTATAGCAATCAGCCCCAGCATTTT. The chain recombines TRBV19 with TRBJ1-5, with TRBD1 as a possible D gene (5 bases). In germline, CDR1 is LNHDA, CDR2 SQIVND (reference sequence). V shed 4 bases and J shed 0 bases, with 10 bases lying between them. The CDR3 runs to 15 residues.